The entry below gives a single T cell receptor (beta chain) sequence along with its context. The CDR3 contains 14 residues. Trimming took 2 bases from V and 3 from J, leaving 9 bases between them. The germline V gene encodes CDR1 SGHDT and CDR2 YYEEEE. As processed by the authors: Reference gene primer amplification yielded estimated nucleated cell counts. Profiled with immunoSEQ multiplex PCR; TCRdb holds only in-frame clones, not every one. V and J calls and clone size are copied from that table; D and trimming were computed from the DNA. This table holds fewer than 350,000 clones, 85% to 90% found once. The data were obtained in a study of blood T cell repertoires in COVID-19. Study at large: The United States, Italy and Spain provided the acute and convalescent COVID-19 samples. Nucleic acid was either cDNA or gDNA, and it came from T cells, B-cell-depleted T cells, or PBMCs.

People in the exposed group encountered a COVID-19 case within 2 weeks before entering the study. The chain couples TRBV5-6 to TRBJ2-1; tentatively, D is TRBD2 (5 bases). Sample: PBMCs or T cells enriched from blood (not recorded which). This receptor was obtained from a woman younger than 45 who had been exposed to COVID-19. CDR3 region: CASSLYRDYNEQFF. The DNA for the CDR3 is TGTGCCAGCAGCTTATATCGGGACTACAATGAGCAGTTCTTC.